This TCR beta chain was captured in a study of cytomegalovirus exposure and HLA in healthy donors. The PCR had 60 Vbeta and 13 Jbeta primers. Sequenced by immunoSEQ multiplex PCR; TCRdb stores in-frame clones only, minus some. Its clone listing holds about 210,000 clones. Notes on this clone: Its antigen is as yet unknown.

V shed 8 bases and J 8 bases; nucleotides not matched to a gene: 6. The germline gives CDR1 MNHEY, CDR2 SMNVEV (reference sequence). CDR3 length: 13 residues. General study points: Among TCR beta chains of equal frequency, HLA-associated ones were more clonally expanded in a later analysis. As immune exposure information, only CMV serostatus was available.

The sample was PBMCs. This TCR was recovered from a woman aged 25 to 39 in good health and CMV-seropositive. The rearrangement joins TRBV27 to TRBJ2-4; 10 nucleotides match TRBD1. CDR3 bases: TGTGCCAGCGCTTGGGACAGGGGAGACATTCAGTACTTC. Protein sequence: CASAWDRGDIQYF.